Presented here are 24 T cell receptor beta chains from one specimen sequenced in a study of Graves' ophthalmopathy and Graves' hyperthyroidism. RNA transcripts were the source from which TCR beta CDR3 regions were amplified. Investigators did first-round RT-PCR with HTBI primers, then second-round multiplex PCR. TCRdb re-analysed the multiplex PCR reads in MiXCR, keeping a single row per CDR3 protein. Found here are roughly 160,000 distinct CDR3 sequences, just under 40% of them singletons; the top ten hold approximately 8.9%. The sample was peripheral blood. The receptors stem from a man aged 25-40 years with Graves' ophthalmopathy.

The table lists this clonotype with many counts. The gene calls are TRBV6-2 or TRBV6-3 and TRBJ2-7, with 14 bases identical to TRBD2. The CDR3 covers 17 residues. V lost 6 bases to trimming and J lost 4 bases; unmatched junction nucleotides: 11. In germline, CDR1 is MNHEY, CDR2 SVGEGT. CDR3 residues: CASSVRTSGRFSYEQYF. DNA for the CDR3: TGTGCCAGCAGCGTACGGACTAGCGGGAGGTTTAGTTACGAGCAGTACTTC.

The chain couples TRBV6-2 or TRBV6-3 to TRBJ2-7, with TRBD2 matching over 8 bases. This CDR3 is 18 amino acids long. V shed 7 bases and J 0 bases; nucleotides not matched to a gene: 17. CDR1 MNHEY and CDR2 SVGEGT come from the germline V gene. Written as DNA, the CDR3 is TGTGCCAGCACCCCAGAGGGTAGCGGGAAGCCAAGCTCCTACGAGCAGTACTTC. Encoded protein: CASTPEGSGKPSSYEQYF.

In this sample, this clonotype turned up many times. The chain carries TRBV7-9 and TRBJ1-2; no firm D call. The CDR3 totals 14 residues. Germline CDR1 is SEHNR and CDR2 is FQNEAQ (reference sequence). Deletions cut 3 bases from V and 5 bases from J, with 13 bases between. For the CDR3, the DNA is TGTGCCAGCAGCTTTGACCAGATTTTATATGGCTACACCTTC. Amino acids: CASSFDQILYGYTF.

The chain recombines TRBV20-1 with TRBJ1-2; D gene unclear. The germline V and J ends were trimmed by 0 bases and 7 bases, with 3 bases remaining between them. This CDR3 region has 10 residues. Germline V gene sequence: CDR1 DFQATT, CDR2 SNEGSKA (reference sequence). The CDR3 DNA is TGCAGTGCTAGAGATCGTGGCTACACCTTC. Its translation is CSARDRGYTF.

V gene TRBV6-5 combines with J gene TRBJ2-3; TRBD2 might be the D (6 bases). In germline, CDR1 is MNHEY, CDR2 SVGAGI. This CDR3 region has 16 residues. V was shortened by 2 bases and J by 8 bases, with 20 bases between the two germline ends. The CDR3 region has the DNA TGTGCCAGCAGTTACAACGCGGGACGCGACATTGGTACGCAGTATTTT. Encoded protein: CASSYNAGRDIGTQYF.

There are many counts of this clonotype. The gene calls are TRBV6-2 or TRBV6-3 and TRBJ2-5; D possibly matches TRBD1 or TRBD2 (5 bases each). The V end lost 4 bases, the J end lost 9 bases, and 15 bases lay between the germline ends. This CDR3 spans 13 amino acids. Per germline, CDR1 MNHEY and CDR2 SVGEGT. The CDR3 protein is CASSWGFSEAQYF. As DNA, the CDR3 is TGTGCCAGCAGTTGGGGGTTTTCGGAGGCCCAGTACTTC.

This clonotype was counted at least ten times. This chain connects TRBV20-1 to TRBJ1-2; D call uncertain. V was cut by 8 bases and J by 2 bases, with 15 bases left in between. The CDR3 contains 13 residues. From germline, CDR1 is DFQATT and CDR2 SNEGSKA (reference sequence). CDR3 in amino acids: CSTSGPANYGYTF. Here the CDR3 DNA reads TGCAGTACAAGCGGCCCCGCGAACTATGGCTACACCTTC.

This clonotype was seen repeatedly, ten times or more. A much more abundant neighbour one base away suggests this may be a read error. This rearrangement joins TRBV12-3 or TRBV12-4 to TRBJ1-3; D call uncertain. The length of the CDR3 is 11 residues. Trimming removed 3 bases from V and 4 bases from J, with 1 base in between. CDR3 sequence (DNA): TGTGCCAGCAGTTTGGGAAACACCATATATTTT. This sequence encodes CASSLGNTIYF.

This clonotype was observed many times. The chain carries TRBV7-2 and TRBJ2-2; no clear D. The germline gives CDR1 SGHTA, CDR2 FQGNSA. CDR3 length: 13 amino acids. The germline V and J ends were trimmed by 6 bases and 3 bases, with 8 bases remaining between them. CDR3 region: CASSSSYTGELFF. DNA for the CDR3: TGTGCCAGCAGTTCCTCTTACACCGGGGAGCTGTTTTTT.

The rearrangement links TRBV7-2 to TRBJ2-2; D gene unclear. Germline V gene data show CDR1 as SGHTA and CDR2 as FQGNSA. This CDR3 is 13 amino acids long. With 6 bases removed from V and 4 bases from J, the gap between germline ends came to 9 bases. For the CDR3, the DNA is TGTGCCAGCAGTTATCTAACCACCGGGGAGCTGTTTTTT. It is translated as CASSYLTTGELFF.

This clonotype was seen repeatedly, ten times or more. The rearrangement uses TRBV9 and TRBJ2-5; 7 positions match TRBD1. Per germline, CDR1 SGDLS and CDR2 YYNGEE. With V trimmed by 4 bases and J by 3 bases, 6 bases remained unmatched. CDR3 size: 14 residues. The CDR3: CASSPQGGEETQYF. CDR3 nucleotides: TGTGCCAGCAGCCCCCAAGGGGGCGAAGAGACCCAGTACTTC.

This clonotype was detected ten times or more. The chain employs TRBV15 and TRBJ1-1; 8 positions match TRBD1. The CDR3 loop spans 13 amino acids. Germline-derived CDR1 and CDR2 are LNHNV and YYDKDF (reference sequence). With V trimmed by 11 bases and J by 5 bases, 10 bases remained unmatched. The CDR3, as DNA: TGTGCCTCAAGGACAGGGCGGAATACTGAAGCTTTCTTT. Amino acid sequence: CASRTGRNTEAFF.

This clonotype appeared many times. The chain recombines TRBV11-1 with TRBJ1-1; unclear D gene. The germline V gene has CDR1 SGHAT and CDR2 FQDESV (reference sequence). The CDR3 loop spans 14 amino acids. The germline V and J ends were trimmed by 1 base and 4 bases, with 10 bases remaining between them. The chain's CDR3 is CASSLEAGTTEAFF. CDR3 bases: TGTGCCAGCAGCTTAGAAGCAGGTACCACTGAAGCTTTCTTT.

This clonotype has at least ten counts. The rearrangement joins TRBV28 to TRBJ1-2; D is undetermined. CDR3 length: 13 amino acids. The ends were cut back, 4 bases at V and 8 bases at J, with 14 bases in the middle. Germline CDR1 is MDHEN and CDR2 is SYDVKM. The CDR3 DNA is TGTGCCAGCAGTTCTCTAGCAGGTGGGGGCTACACCTTC. Its protein product is CASSSLAGGGYTF.

In its sample, this clonotype was seen once. J is TRBJ1-2 and V is TRBV28; D is unclear. V was clipped by 3 bases and J by 0 bases, with 11 bases between them. This CDR3 has 15 amino acids. Per germline, CDR1 MDHEN and CDR2 SYDVKM. In DNA form, the CDR3 reads TGTGCCAGCAGTTTTTCCGAGAGAGCTAACTATGGCTACACCTTC. This encodes CASSFSERANYGYTF.

This rearrangement joins TRBV7-3 to TRBJ1-1; 8 bases align to TRBD1. Unmatched junction bases numbered 3, after V lost 5 bases and J lost 4 bases. Germline V gene data show CDR1 as SGHTA and CDR2 as FQGTGA. The CDR3 spans 13 residues. CDR3 DNA: TGTGCCAGCAGCCAGGGGACAGGCACTGAAGCTTTCTTT. Protein product: CASSQGTGTEAFF.

CDR3 amino acids: CAWDSNYEQYF. The DNA for the CDR3 is TGTGCCTGGGATTCGAACTACGAGCAGTACTTC. V gene TRBV30 combines with J gene TRBJ2-7, with unresolved D. The length of the CDR3 is 11 residues. The V end was cut by 5 bases, the J end by 3 bases, with 8 bases between. Per germline, CDR1 GTSNPN and CDR2 SVGIG (reference sequence).

This clonotype was seen ten or more times. The V call is TRBV6-2 or TRBV6-3, the J call TRBJ1-5, with 8 positions matching TRBD1. The length of the CDR3 is 17 residues. Germline-derived CDR1 and CDR2 are MNHEY and SVGEGT. J was trimmed by 2 bases and V by 2 bases; bases with no gene match: 8. DNA for the CDR3: TGTGCCAGCAGTTACGCCTCCAGGGGGCTTGGCAATCAGCCCCAGCATTTT. Its translation is CASSYASRGLGNQPQHF.

This chain links TRBV29-1 with TRBJ2-7; 14 bases map to TRBD2. This CDR3 has 14 residues. The trim removed 5 bases at V and 4 bases at J, leaving 4 bases unmatched. Per the germline V gene, CDR1 is SQVTM and CDR2 is ANQGSEA. DNA of the CDR3: TGCAGCGTTCAGGGACTAGCGGGAGAGTACGAGCAGTACTTC. Translating it yields CSVQGLAGEYEQYF.

This sequence joins TRBV20-1 and TRBJ2-7; D possibly uses TRBD1 or TRBD2 (5 bases each). Germline V CDR1 and CDR2: DFQATT, SNEGSKA (reference sequence). The CDR3 runs to 12 residues. V lost 1 base to trimming and J lost 3 bases, with 7 bases between them. The CDR3 nucleotides are TGCAGTGCTAGAGGGGGGTACTACGAGCAGTACTTC. The encoded protein is CSARGGYYEQYF.

In this sample, this clonotype turned up many times. V usage is TRBV4-1 and J usage is TRBJ1-6; 9 nucleotides align to TRBD1. The CDR3 length is 17 residues. V shed 3 bases and J 10 bases; nucleotides not matched to a gene: 13. The germline gives CDR1 MGHRA, CDR2 YSYEKL. CDR3 sequence: CASSHPGQGFSRSPLHF. CDR3 sequence (DNA): TGCGCCAGCAGCCATCCGGGACAGGGCTTTTCGCGCTCACCCCTCCACTTT.

The J gene is TRBJ1-5, the V gene TRBV28; 10 bases are shared with TRBD1. This CDR3 contains 17 residues. CDR1 and CDR2 from the germline V gene are MDHEN and SYDVKM. V lost 5 bases and J lost 1; bases outside the gene matches: 8. In DNA form, the CDR3 reads TGTGCCAGCAGTCCAGAAAGACAGGGGGCGAGCAATCAGCCCCAGCATTTT. The encoded protein is CASSPERQGASNQPQHF.

The chain carries TRBV12-3 or TRBV12-4 and TRBJ1-5; D is uncertain. With 2 bases removed from V and 4 bases from J, the gap between germline ends came to 12 bases. CDR3 length equals 15 residues. The CDR3 here is CASSLSGPLNQPQHF. The DNA for the CDR3 is TGTGCCAGCAGTTTATCCGGACCCCTAAATCAGCCCCAGCATTTT.

Many counts were recorded for this clonotype. This chain joins TRBV12-3 or TRBV12-4 and TRBJ1-1, with TRBD1 matching 8 bases. V shed 4 bases, J shed 3 bases, and the junction held 4 bases outside the gene matches. This CDR3 is built from 14 residues. This CDR3 reads CASSSTGGDTEAFF. The DNA of the CDR3 is TGTGCCAGCAGTTCCACAGGGGGGGACACTGAAGCTTTCTTT.